The 22 T cell receptor beta chains below all came from one sample that was sequenced in a study of T cell responses to AZD1222 COVID-19 vaccine. Profiling relied on immunoSEQ multiplex PCR, and the TCRdb table lists in-frame clones only, not all of them. The sample has tens of thousands of clones, approximately 90% seen once. The sample here was peripheral blood, taken 28 days after the second AZD1222 dose. These TCRs come from an adult who received the AZD1222 COVID-19 vaccine.

This clone was seen a few times. The chain is built from TRBV18 and TRBJ2-2; D is possibly TRBD2 (5 bases). V was pared by 6 bases and J by 4 bases, with 15 bases between. CDR1 and CDR2 (germline): KGHSH, LQKENI. The CDR3 contains 15 residues. As DNA, the CDR3 is TGTGCCAGCTCCCCAACCCGGACTTTCACCGGGGAGCTGTTTTTT. This gives the protein CASSPTRTFTGELFF.

The J gene is TRBJ1-1, the V gene TRBV4-2; 9 bases line up with TRBD1. Trimming took 2 bases from V and 6 from J; bases not matched to a gene: 10. The germline V gene has CDR1 LGHNA and CDR2 YNFKEQ. The CDR3 totals 16 residues. As DNA, the CDR3 is TGTGCCAGCAGCCAACCCCCTGGGACAGGGTACGCTGAAGCTTTCTTT. Translation: CASSQPPGTGYAEAFF.

V usage is TRBV6-5 and J usage is TRBJ2-5; perhaps TRBD2 as D (6 bases). This CDR3 has 15 amino acids. Trimming removed 5 bases at V and 5 bases at J, with 18 bases between. In germline, CDR1 is MNHEY, CDR2 SVGAGI. CDR3 DNA: TGTGCCAGCAGTCCCCTGTTGGAGGGGACGGAGACCCAGTACTTC. Amino acid sequence: CASSPLLEGTETQYF.

The rearrangement joins TRBV7-9 to TRBJ2-6; the match to TRBD1 covers 12 bases. The CDR3 sequence is 17 residues long. CDR1 and CDR2 from the germline V gene are SEHNR and FQNEAQ (reference sequence). J was trimmed by 4 bases and V by 3 bases; bases with no gene match: 4. The CDR3: CASSLGQGASGANVLTF. In DNA, the CDR3 is TGTGCCAGCAGCTTGGGACAGGGGGCATCCGGGGCCAACGTCCTGACTTTC.

The chain combines TRBV7-9 with TRBJ1-2; D ambiguous. Germline V CDR1 and CDR2: SEHNR, FQNEAQ (reference sequence). With 1 base removed from V and 8 bases from J, the gap between germline ends came to 14 bases. There are 14 residues in the CDR3. This CDR3 is CASSLGGQDRGYTF. CDR3 DNA sequence: TGTGCCAGCAGCTTAGGAGGGCAGGATCGGGGCTACACCTTC.

The rearrangement links TRBV4-1 to TRBJ2-1; the D gene could be TRBD1 or TRBD2 (5 bases each). Deletions cut 4 bases from V and 4 bases from J, with 14 bases between. Germline CDR1 MGHRA, CDR2 YSYEKL. CDR3 length equals 15 residues. The CDR3 region is CASSPQERGYNEQFF. Written as DNA, the CDR3 is TGCGCCAGCAGCCCTCAGGAGAGGGGTTACAATGAGCAGTTCTTC.

V gene TRBV7-2 combines with J gene TRBJ2-7; D possibly corresponds to TRBD1 (5 bases). This CDR3 region has 13 residues. CDR1 is SGHTA and CDR2 is FQGNSA in the germline V gene. Between the trimmed V and J ends, which lost 2 bases and 6 bases, there was a span of 11 bases. The CDR3 sequence: CASSLFQGGEQYF. For the CDR3, the DNA is TGTGCCAGCAGCTTATTCCAGGGCGGCGAGCAGTACTTC.

J is TRBJ2-7 and V is TRBV3-1 (or the pseudogene TRBV3-2), with TRBD2 identical over 13 bases. The length of the CDR3 is 14 residues. Germline CDR1 LGHDT, CDR2 YNNKEL (reference sequence). Unmatched junction bases numbered 6, after V lost 4 bases and J lost 9 bases. The CDR3 DNA reads as TGTGCCAGCAGCCCCCAGGGACTAGCGGGACGGCAGTACTTC. It codes for CASSPQGLAGRQYF.

This CDR3 is CASSYPGIYTEAFF. CDR3 sequence (DNA): TGTGCCAGCAGTTACCCAGGGATTTACACTGAAGCTTTCTTT. The V and J genes are TRBV6-2 or TRBV6-3 and TRBJ1-1, with D possibly being TRBD1 (5 bases). V lost 2 bases to trimming and J lost 3 bases, with 10 bases between them. Per the germline V gene, CDR1 is MNHEY and CDR2 is SVGEGT. CDR3 length: 14 amino acids.

The genes are TRBV10-3 and TRBJ1-4; 9 nucleotides match TRBD1. The trim removed 2 bases at V and 5 bases at J, leaving 3 bases unmatched. The CDR3 is 15 amino acids. CDR1 ENHRY and CDR2 SYGVKD come from the germline V gene. CDR3 sequence (DNA): TGTGCCATCAGTGAGGCCGGGACAGGGAATGAAAAACTGTTTTTT. Residues: CAISEAGTGNEKLFF.

V usage is TRBV7-2 and J usage is TRBJ1-6; D is unresolved. CDR1 is SGHTA and CDR2 is FQGNSA in the germline V gene. This CDR3 contains 14 residues. V was trimmed by 2 bases and J by 5 bases, leaving 7 bases between them. CDR3 region: CASSLFGDNSPLHF. CDR3 bases: TGTGCCAGCAGCTTATTCGGGGATAATTCACCCCTCCACTTT.

V is TRBV9 and J is TRBJ2-1; 10 bases line up with TRBD2. The CDR3 has 15 residues. Trimming at V came to 3 bases and at J to 7 bases, leaving 7 bases not matched to a gene. Germline-derived CDR1 and CDR2 are SGDLS and YYNGEE. The CDR3 sequence: CASSGSGGAVNEQFF. As DNA, the CDR3 is TGTGCCAGCAGCGGGAGCGGGGGGGCGGTTAATGAGCAGTTCTTC.

This clone was observed a handful of times. V gene TRBV6-5 combines with J gene TRBJ2-5; D is unresolved. The CDR3 consists of 13 residues. Trimming shortened V by 2 bases and J by 3 bases, and 7 bases separated the two germline ends. CDR1 and CDR2 (germline): MNHEY, SVGAGI. The CDR3 DNA reads as TGTGCCAGCAGTTACGGTCGGGAAGAGACCCAGTACTTC. Encoded protein: CASSYGREETQYF.

This clone is a singleton in its sample. The chain joins TRBV18 to TRBJ2-7, with 9 positions matching TRBD1. The CDR3 sequence is 16 residues long. V lost 6 bases, J lost 4 bases, and 13 bases stayed unmatched. Germline assignment: CDR1 KGHSH and CDR2 LQKENI. The CDR3 protein is CASSRSPGQGIYEQYF. In nucleotides, the CDR3 is TGTGCCAGCTCGCGCTCACCGGGACAGGGTATATACGAGCAGTACTTC.

The rearrangement joins TRBV23-1 to TRBJ2-2; no firm D call. Being an ORF, TRBV23-1 has a function that is uncertain. The CDR3 spans 14 residues. Trimming removed 0 bases at V and 1 base at J, with 3 bases between. The CDR3 spells CASSQSGNTGELFF. The CDR3 nucleotides are TGCGCCAGCAGTCAATCGGGGAACACCGGGGAGCTGTTTTTT.

J is TRBJ2-2 and V is TRBV19; 11 nucleotides match TRBD2. The J segment lost 1 base and the V segment lost 10 bases, leaving 8 bases of the junction unmatched. The CDR3 is 16 amino acids. CDR1 and CDR2 from the germline V gene are LNHDA and SQIVND (reference sequence). The CDR3 DNA is TGTGCCACCAAAACTAGCGGGGGCAGGAACACCGGGGAGCTGTTTTTT. Translation: CATKTSGGRNTGELFF.

Only a few counts were recorded for this clone. This chain connects TRBV29-1 to TRBJ1-2, with a tentative D call TRBD1 (6 bases). The germline V gene has CDR1 SQVTM and CDR2 ANQGSEA. The CDR3 loop spans 12 amino acids. The germline V and J ends were trimmed by 5 bases and 7 bases, with 14 bases remaining between them. In DNA, the CDR3 is TGCAGCGTTCATGGAGGGGGAAGTGGCTACACCTTC. Translating gives CSVHGGGSGYTF.

The rearrangement uses TRBV6-5 and TRBJ2-4; 9 bases align to TRBD2. With 7 bases clipped from V and 5 bases from J, the junction kept 3 bases outside the gene matches. The CDR3 is 13 amino acids. CDR1 is MNHEY, CDR2 SVGAGI, per germline. Here the CDR3 reads CASIGGGENIQYF. CDR3 bases: TGTGCCAGCATTGGCGGGGGGGAAAACATTCAGTACTTC.

The rearrangement joins TRBV18 to TRBJ1-4; D is unclear. Deletions cut 4 bases from V and 7 bases from J, with 10 bases between. This CDR3 has 13 residues. Germline CDR1 reads KGHSH; CDR2 reads LQKENI. CDR3 sequence reads: CASSRESGEKLFF. The CDR3 DNA is TGTGCCAGCTCACGTGAGTCGGGTGAAAAACTGTTTTTT.

The rearrangement joins TRBV30 to TRBJ2-2, with D possibly being TRBD1 (6 bases). The CDR3 loop spans 14 amino acids. V shed 7 bases and J shed 4 bases, with 16 bases lying between them. Germline loops: CDR1 GTSNPN, CDR2 SVGIG (reference sequence). The CDR3 sequence is CASDWGRGTGELFF. The CDR3 DNA follows: TGTGCCTCGGATTGGGGGCGAGGCACCGGGGAGCTGTTTTTT.

V gene TRBV15 combines with J gene TRBJ2-4, with D perhaps TRBD2 (6 bases). The CDR3 spans 12 residues. V was cut by 0 bases and J by 13 bases, with 10 bases left in between. From germline, CDR1 is LNHNV and CDR2 YYDKDF (reference sequence). In nucleotides, the CDR3 is TGTGCCACCAGCAGAGATCAGGGACTGCAGTACTTC. Translating gives CATSRDQGLQYF.

This rearrangement joins TRBV6-5 to TRBJ2-1; D unclear. The V end lost 6 bases, the J end lost 2 bases, and 11 bases lay between the germline ends. This CDR3 region has 14 residues. Germline lookup yields CDR1 MNHEY and CDR2 SVGAGI. In nucleotides, the CDR3 is TGTGCCAGCAGCAAAAAGGAGACCTACAATGAGCAGTTCTTC. Encoded protein: CASSKKETYNEQFF.